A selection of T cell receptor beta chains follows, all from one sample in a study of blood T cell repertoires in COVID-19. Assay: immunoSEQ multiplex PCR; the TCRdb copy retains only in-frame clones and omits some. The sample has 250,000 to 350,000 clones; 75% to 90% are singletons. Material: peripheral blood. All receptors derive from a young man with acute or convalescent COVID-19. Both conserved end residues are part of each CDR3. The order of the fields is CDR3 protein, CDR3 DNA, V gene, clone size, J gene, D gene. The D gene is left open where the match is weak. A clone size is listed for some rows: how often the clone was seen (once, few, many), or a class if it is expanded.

CDR3aa: CAISESLDSYEQYF
CDR3nt: TGTGCCATCAGTGAGTCTTTGGACAGCTACGAGCAGTACTTC
v_gene: TRBV10-3
abundance: few
j_gene: TRBJ2-7
d_gene: -

CDR3aa: CASIGQHEKLFF
CDR3nt: TGTGCCAGTATCGGACAGCATGAAAAACTGTTTTTT
v_gene: TRBV28
abundance: -
j_gene: TRBJ1-4
d_gene: -

CDR3aa: CASLFTTRAGEQFF
CDR3nt: TGTGCCAGCCTGTTTACGACCCGTGCAGGTGAGCAGTTCTTC
v_gene: TRBV6-5
abundance: once
j_gene: TRBJ2-1
d_gene: -

CDR3aa: CASSSGTAELYEQYF
CDR3nt: TGTGCCAGCAGCTCCGGGACAGCCGAGCTCTACGAGCAGTACTTC
v_gene: TRBV6-2/TRBV6-3
abundance: -
j_gene: TRBJ2-7
d_gene: TRBD1

CDR3aa: CATKKQGGTEAFF
CDR3nt: TGTGCCACCAAAAAACAGGGGGGCACTGAAGCTTTCTTT
v_gene: TRBV24-1
abundance: -
j_gene: TRBJ1-1
d_gene: TRBD1

CDR3aa: CASSLGRGLDTQYF
CDR3nt: TGTGCCAGCAGCTTAGGGCGGGGACTAGATACGCAGTATTTT
v_gene: TRBV7-8
abundance: -
j_gene: TRBJ2-3
d_gene: -

CDR3aa: CASSLNKITDTQYF
CDR3nt: TGTGCCAGCAGCTTAAACAAAATCACAGATACGCAGTATTTT
v_gene: TRBV13
abundance: -
j_gene: TRBJ2-3
d_gene: -

CDR3aa: CASSLVGGLNTEAFF
CDR3nt: TGCGCCAGCAGCTTGGTAGGGGGATTGAACACTGAAGCTTTCTTT
v_gene: TRBV5-1
abundance: -
j_gene: TRBJ1-1
d_gene: -

CDR3aa: CASSTSGVPNTEAFF
CDR3nt: TGTGCCAGTAGTACCTCAGGGGTTCCGAACACTGAAGCTTTCTTT
v_gene: TRBV19
abundance: once
j_gene: TRBJ1-1
d_gene: -

CDR3aa: CASSGTGVAKNIQYF
CDR3nt: TGCGCCAGCAGCGGGACAGGGGTAGCCAAAAACATTCAGTACTTC
v_gene: TRBV5-1
abundance: once
j_gene: TRBJ2-4
d_gene: TRBD1

CDR3aa: CASSPPTSRNEQFF
CDR3nt: TGTGCCAGCAGCCCTCCGACTAGCCGCAATGAGCAGTTCTTC
v_gene: TRBV7-8
abundance: -
j_gene: TRBJ2-1
d_gene: TRBD2

CDR3aa: CASSPTAGGFYGYTF
CDR3nt: TGTGCCAGCAGCCCGACCGCGGGGGGTTTTTATGGCTACACCTTC
v_gene: TRBV7-8
abundance: -
j_gene: TRBJ1-2
d_gene: -

CDR3aa: CASSSTAYEQYF
CDR3nt: TGTGCCAGCAGCTCTACAGCCTACGAGCAGTACTTC
v_gene: TRBV7-8
abundance: -
j_gene: TRBJ2-7
d_gene: -

CDR3aa: CASTGRDRDNSPLHF
CDR3nt: TGTGCCAGCACTGGACGGGACAGGGATAATTCACCCCTCCACTTT
v_gene: TRBV28
abundance: -
j_gene: TRBJ1-6
d_gene: TRBD1

CDR3aa: CASSLGRLNTEAFF
CDR3nt: TGTGCCAGCAGTTTAGGCAGGTTGAACACTGAAGCTTTCTTT
v_gene: TRBV27
abundance: -
j_gene: TRBJ1-1
d_gene: -

CDR3aa: CASSQGQNSPLHF
CDR3nt: TGTGCCAGCAGCCAAGGGCAGAATTCACCCCTCCACTTT
v_gene: TRBV4-2
abundance: -
j_gene: TRBJ1-6
d_gene: -

CDR3aa: CASSLETGGGYTF
CDR3nt: TGCGCCAGCAGCTTGGAGACAGGGGGTGGCTACACCTTC
v_gene: TRBV5-1
abundance: -
j_gene: TRBJ1-2
d_gene: TRBD1

CDR3aa: CASSRTGNTYEQYF
CDR3nt: TGTGCCAGCAGCCGGACAGGAAATACCTACGAGCAGTACTTC
v_gene: TRBV3-1/TRBV3-2
abundance: -
j_gene: TRBJ2-7
d_gene: TRBD1

CDR3aa: CASSLQGTEHSPLHF
CDR3nt: TGTGCCAGCAGCCTGCAAGGGACAGAGCATTCACCCCTCCACTTT
v_gene: TRBV7-3
abundance: medium-sized
j_gene: TRBJ1-6
d_gene: TRBD1

CDR3aa: CASQQGAGEQYF
CDR3nt: TGTGCCAGTCAACAGGGGGCGGGCGAGCAGTACTTC
v_gene: TRBV19
abundance: -
j_gene: TRBJ2-7
d_gene: TRBD1

CDR3aa: CASSDFRGRGNTIYF
CDR3nt: -
v_gene: TRBV25-1
abundance: -
j_gene: TRBJ1-3
d_gene: -

CDR3aa: CASSPPLRHSYNSPLHF
CDR3nt: TGTGCCAGCAGTCCGCCTCTGCGGCACTCCTATAATTCACCCCTCCACTTT
v_gene: TRBV27
abundance: -
j_gene: TRBJ1-6
d_gene: -